These 3 T cell receptor beta chains were all obtained from the same sample, sequenced in a study of control samples from healthy donors and cancer patients. The protocol was immunoSEQ multiplex PCR, while the TCRdb copy is restricted to in-frame clones and leaves out a portion. This table has some 110,000 clones, roughly 93% appearing once. The sample was blood. The receptor source for this set is a man younger than 40 in good health.

This clone was counted once. The CDR3 loop reads CASRGSNNEQFF. The CDR3 DNA follows: TGTGCCAGCAGAGGTAGTAACAATGAGCAGTTCTTC. The V gene is TRBV6-6, the J gene TRBJ2-1; D is ambiguous. There are 12 residues in the CDR3. Trimming stripped 6 bases from V and 5 bases from J, with 8 bases between. The germline CDR1 and CDR2 sequences are MNHNY and SVGAGI (reference sequence).

The table lists this clone with a count of one. The chain carries TRBV3-1 (or the pseudogene TRBV3-2) and TRBJ2-1; D is unresolved. CDR3 size: 15 residues. Germline V CDR1 and CDR2: LGHDT, YNNKEL (reference sequence). V was shortened by 0 bases and J by 5 bases, with 11 bases between the two germline ends. The CDR3 loop is CASSQEMAPNNEQFF. The CDR3 DNA sequence: TGTGCCAGCAGCCAAGAAATGGCCCCCAACAATGAGCAGTTCTTC.

The chain employs TRBV9 and TRBJ1-3; 10 nucleotides agree with TRBD1. With 4 bases clipped from V and 0 bases from J, the junction kept 7 bases outside the gene matches. Per germline, CDR1 SGDLS and CDR2 YYNGEE. The CDR3 covers 17 residues. The CDR3 nucleotides are TGTGCCAGCAGCAAAACCGGGACAGGGGTCTCTGGAAACACCATATATTTT. Amino acid sequence: CASSKTGTGVSGNTIYF.